These 16 T cell receptor beta chains were all obtained from the same sample, sequenced in a study of cytotoxic CD8 clonotypes in ibrutinib-treated CLL (dated by TCRdb to about 2021). Explained via the paper, the time point label denotes: less than 30 months on ibrutinib. Receptors were amplified or captured by the immunoSEQ multiplex PCR assay. The table was pulled from immuneACCESS by TCRdb, which kept in-frame rearrangements only. Such tables lose some clones; where checked, under half of the loss comes from unresolved V genes, and the rest has no known cause. This sample lists approximately 130,000 clones; around 80% were detected once. The ten largest clones represent 3% to 4% of the sample. This material consisted of PBMCs, taken after 24 months of ibrutinib treatment. These TCRs come from a human donor with chronic lymphocytic leukemia.

As for this clone: Other nucleotide sequences in the sample specify the same CDR3. This chain links TRBV6-6 with TRBJ1-6; D remains ambiguous. Trimming pared 3 bases from V and 7 bases from J, leaving 10 bases between. The CDR3 sequence is 14 residues long. From germline, CDR1 is MNHNY and CDR2 SVGAGI (reference sequence). The CDR3 nucleotides read TGTGCCAGCAGTTATTTGACCGGGAATTCACCCCTCCACTTT. Translating it yields CASSYLTGNSPLHF.

CDR3 in DNA: TGCGCCAGCAGCCAGTCAACAGGGGAAGGGCAGCCCCAGCATTTT. Its protein is CASSQSTGEGQPQHF. J is TRBJ1-5 and V is TRBV4-3, with 7 bases lining up with TRBD1. With V trimmed by 3 bases and J by 7 bases, 9 bases remained unmatched. CDR3 length: 15 amino acids. In germline, CDR1 is LGHNA, CDR2 YSLEER.

The chain couples TRBV5-4 to TRBJ2-7, with unresolved D. V was cut by 0 bases and J by 2 bases, with 6 bases left in between. The CDR3 is 13 amino acids. CDR1 SGHNT and CDR2 YYREEE come from the germline V gene (reference sequence). The CDR3 sequence: CASSLVGTYEQYF. Written as DNA, the CDR3 is TGTGCCAGCAGCTTGGTAGGGACCTACGAGCAGTACTTC. Full variable domain (remainder filled in from reference TRBV5-4 and TRBJ2-7): ETGVTQSPTHLIKTRGQQVTLRCSSQSGHNTVSWYQQALGQGPQFIFQYYREEENGRGNFPPRFSGLQFPNYSSELNVNALELDDSALYLCASSLVGTYEQYFGPGTRLTVT.

The J gene is TRBJ2-4, the V gene TRBV7-9, with TRBD1 identical over 7 bases. The V and J ends lost 6 bases and 0 bases, in that order; junction bases with no gene match: 8. CDR3 length: 16 residues. The germline CDR1 and CDR2 sequences are SEHNR and FQNEAQ (reference sequence). The CDR3 spells CASSSRQGIAKNIQYF. CDR3 sequence (DNA): TGTGCCAGCAGTTCCCGACAGGGTATAGCCAAAAACATTCAGTACTTC.

A single count supports this clone. The chain employs TRBV19 and TRBJ2-3; D possibly corresponds to TRBD1 (6 bases). From germline, CDR1 is LNHDA and CDR2 SQIVND (reference sequence). The CDR3 sequence is 13 residues long. Trimming removed 7 bases from V and 2 bases from J, with 10 bases in between. The CDR3 region is CASKDRNTDTQYF. The CDR3 nucleotides are TGTGCCAGTAAAGACAGGAACACAGATACGCAGTATTTT.

The V gene is TRBV28, the J gene TRBJ2-4; TRBD2 matches at 12 bases. The CDR3 is 19 residues long. In germline, CDR1 is MDHEN, CDR2 SYDVKM. Germline trimming cut 2 bases from V and 1 base from J; bases unmatched to any gene: 9. The CDR3: CASSLLSSGGALAKNIQYF. The CDR3 coding sequence is TGTGCCAGCAGTTTACTCTCTAGCGGGGGGGCCCTTGCCAAAAACATTCAGTACTTC. The whole variable domain, filled in from reference TRBV28 and TRBJ2-4, reads DVKVTQSSRYLVKRTGEKVFLECVQDMDHENMFWYRQDPGLGLRLIYFSYDVKMKEKGDIPEGYSVSREKKERFSLILESASTNQTSMYLCASSLLSSGGALAKNIQYFGAGTRLSVL.

The gene calls are TRBV7-2 and TRBJ1-6; 10 positions agree with TRBD1. This CDR3 is built from 17 residues. The germline gives CDR1 SGHTA, CDR2 FQGNSA. V lost 5 bases to trimming and J lost 9 bases; unmatched junction nucleotides: 13. The CDR3 loop reads CASSKNALGQGISPLHF. The DNA of the CDR3 is TGTGCCAGCAGCAAAAACGCATTGGGACAGGGGATTTCACCCCTCCACTTT. The entire variable domain, with the rest obtained from reference TRBV7-2 and TRBJ1-6, is as follows: GAGVSQSPSNKVTEKGKDVELRCDPISGHTALYWYRQSLGQGLEFLIYFQGNSAPDKSGLPSDRFSAERTGGSVSTLTIQRTQQEDSAVYLCASSKNALGQGISPLHFGNGTRLTVT.

The chain combines TRBV5-1 with TRBJ1-5, with 9 bases matching TRBD1. Germline V gene lookup returns CDR1 SGHRS and CDR2 YFSETQ. After removal of 0 bases from V and 0 bases from J, the junction contained 19 bases not matched to a gene. CDR3 length equals 22 residues. The CDR3 here is CASSLAWTGAKDREYSNQPQHF. For the CDR3, the DNA is TGCGCCAGCAGCTTGGCCTGGACAGGGGCCAAGGATAGGGAGTATAGCAATCAGCCCCAGCATTTT. The complete variable domain, with remaining parts taken from reference TRBV5-1 and TRBJ1-5, reads KAGVTQTPRYLIKTRGQQVTLSCSPISGHRSVSWYQQTPGQGLQFLFEYFSETQRNKGNFPGRFSGRQFSNSRSEMNVSTLELGDSALYLCASSLAWTGAKDREYSNQPQHFGDGTRLSIL.

Only one count was recorded for this clone. The J gene is TRBJ2-3, the V gene TRBV18; TRBD1 agrees at 7 bases. CDR3 size: 14 residues. J lost 6 bases, V lost 0 bases, and 3 bases had no gene match. Germline-derived CDR1 and CDR2 are KGHSH and LQKENI. The CDR3 reads CASSPPDRWDTQYF. The CDR3 bases are TGTGCCAGCTCACCACCGGACAGGTGGGATACGCAGTATTTT.

V usage is TRBV5-4 and J usage is TRBJ2-5; either TRBD1 or TRBD2 may supply D (7 bases each). Looked up from germline, CDR1 is SGHNT and CDR2 is YYREEE (reference sequence). The ends were cut back, 4 bases at V and 5 bases at J, with 18 bases in the middle. This CDR3 has 15 residues. CDR3 residues: CASSRGRGPEETQYF. The DNA of the CDR3 is TGTGCCAGCAGCCGTGGGAGGGGGCCGGAGGAGACCCAGTACTTC. The full variable domain, completed using reference TRBV5-4 and TRBJ2-5, is ETGVTQSPTHLIKTRGQQVTLRCSSQSGHNTVSWYQQALGQGPQFIFQYYREEENGRGNFPPRFSGLQFPNYSSELNVNALELDDSALYLCASSRGRGPEETQYFGPGTRLLVL.

There are a few counts of this clone. DNA for the CDR3: TGTGCCACCAGCAGAGACAGGGGCGAAGCTTTCTTT. Amino acids: CATSRDRGEAFF. This chain joins TRBV15 and TRBJ1-1, with a weak D call TRBD1 (6 bases). The germline V and J ends were trimmed by 0 bases and 8 bases, with 7 bases remaining between them. The CDR3 runs to 12 residues. Germline values: CDR1 LNHNV, CDR2 YYDKDF (reference sequence).

The chain has TRBV4-2 and TRBJ1-6; TRBD1 is a possible D gene (5 bases). This CDR3 spans 16 amino acids. Trimming stripped 0 bases from V and 7 bases from J, with 13 bases between. Germline loops: CDR1 LGHNA, CDR2 YNFKEQ. DNA of the CDR3: TGTGCCAGCAGCCAAGATCTTCAGGGTTTCAATTCACCCCTCCACTTT. Amino acids: CASSQDLQGFNSPLHF.

The chain combines TRBV11-2 with TRBJ2-1; maybe TRBD1 (5 bases). The CDR3 covers 14 residues. Germline V gene data show CDR1 as SGHAT and CDR2 as FQNNGV. Trimming removed 5 bases from V and 6 bases from J, with 14 bases in between. In DNA, the CDR3 is TGTGCCAGCAGCCCACGACAGACCAGCAATGAGCAGTTCTTC. As protein: CASSPRQTSNEQFF.

V usage is TRBV18 and J usage is TRBJ1-2; D is possibly TRBD1 (5 bases). The CDR3 sequence is 14 residues long. Germline values: CDR1 KGHSH, CDR2 LQKENI. Trimming removed 6 bases from V and 3 bases from J, with 14 bases in between. CDR3 residues: CASSPDDRDYGYTF. The CDR3 DNA reads as TGTGCCAGCTCCCCTGACGACAGAGACTATGGCTACACCTTC. Variable domain in full (rest from reference TRBV18 and TRBJ1-2): NAGVMQNPRHLVRRRGQEARLRCSPMKGHSHVYWYRQLPEEGLKFMVYLQKENIIDESGMPKERFSAEFPKEGPSILRIQQVVRGDSAAYFCASSPDDRDYGYTFGSGTRLTVV.

V and J are TRBV19 and TRBJ1-2; 7 bases fit TRBD1. Per the germline V gene, CDR1 is LNHDA and CDR2 is SQIVND (reference sequence). The CDR3 has 14 amino acids. Germline trimming cut 2 bases from V and 6 bases from J; bases unmatched to any gene: 6. The CDR3 loop is CASSIKTGLNGYTF. The CDR3 DNA sequence: TGTGCCAGTAGTATAAAGACAGGGTTGAATGGCTACACCTTC.

The rearrangement links TRBV28 to TRBJ1-2; no clear D. Trimming pared 3 bases from V and 2 bases from J, leaving 7 bases between. This CDR3 has 13 residues. Germline V gene lookup returns CDR1 MDHEN and CDR2 SYDVKM. Written as DNA, the CDR3 is TGTGCCAGCAGTTTCGGGGTAAACTATGGCTACACCTTC. Translated, it gives CASSFGVNYGYTF.